This TCR beta chain was obtained from a study of cytomegalovirus exposure and HLA in healthy donors. Overall study: Sequencing of about 179 million T cells in an earlier analysis found 95 million to 120 million unique TCR beta sequences.

As to this clone: Its specificity is not known.

Study-wide points: Sequencing depth across donors, presence/absence analyses assumed, was roughly uniform. An Asian-associated ancestry cluster reportedly showed fewer N-insertions than the roughly 700-donor mean in a later analysis. TCR beta V- and J-gene trimming was later associated with a missense DCLRE1C variant.

Primers included in the PCR were 60 Vbeta and 13 Jbeta primers. Only in-frame clones appear in the TCRdb table, and some are missing; sequencing was by immunoSEQ multiplex PCR. The table lists around 130,000 clones, with roughly 2% in the top ten. Trimming took 5 bases from V and 0 from J; bases not matched to a gene: 6. The CDR3 has 15 amino acids. The germline gives CDR1 MNHNY, CDR2 SVGAGI (reference sequence). This rearrangement joins TRBV6-6 to TRBJ2-7; 8 bases agree with TRBD2. Sequencing was carried out using PBMCs. This receptor was taken from a woman aged 60 to 75 in good health and CMV-seronegative. The CDR3 loop reads CASSLLAGSSYEQYF. The CDR3 DNA is TGTGCCAGCAGTCTATTAGCGGGGAGCTCCTACGAGCAGTACTTC.